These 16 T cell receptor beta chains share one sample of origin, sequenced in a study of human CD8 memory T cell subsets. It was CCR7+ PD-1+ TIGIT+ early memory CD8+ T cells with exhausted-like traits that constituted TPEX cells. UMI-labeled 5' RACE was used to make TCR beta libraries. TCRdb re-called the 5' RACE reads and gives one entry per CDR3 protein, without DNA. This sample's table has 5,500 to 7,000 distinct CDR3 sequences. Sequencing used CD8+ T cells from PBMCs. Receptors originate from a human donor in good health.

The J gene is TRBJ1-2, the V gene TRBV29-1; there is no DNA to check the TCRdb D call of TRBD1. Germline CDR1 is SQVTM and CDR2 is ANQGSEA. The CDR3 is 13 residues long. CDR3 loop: CSVSGTGDYGYTF.

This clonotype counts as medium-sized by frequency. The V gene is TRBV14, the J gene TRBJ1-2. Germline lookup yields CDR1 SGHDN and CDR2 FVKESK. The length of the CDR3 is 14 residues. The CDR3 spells CASSPGASLYGYTF.

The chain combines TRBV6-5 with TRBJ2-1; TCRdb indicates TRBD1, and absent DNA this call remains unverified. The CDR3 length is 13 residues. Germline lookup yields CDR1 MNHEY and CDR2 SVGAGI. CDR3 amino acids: CASSPRTGLDQFF.

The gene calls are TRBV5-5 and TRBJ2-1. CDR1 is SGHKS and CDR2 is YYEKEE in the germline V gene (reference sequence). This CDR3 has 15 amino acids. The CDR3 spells CASSLGASSYNEQFF.

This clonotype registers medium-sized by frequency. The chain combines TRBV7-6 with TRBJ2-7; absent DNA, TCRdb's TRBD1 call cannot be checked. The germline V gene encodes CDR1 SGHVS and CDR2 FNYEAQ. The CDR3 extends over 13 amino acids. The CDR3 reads CASRSNQGYEQYF.

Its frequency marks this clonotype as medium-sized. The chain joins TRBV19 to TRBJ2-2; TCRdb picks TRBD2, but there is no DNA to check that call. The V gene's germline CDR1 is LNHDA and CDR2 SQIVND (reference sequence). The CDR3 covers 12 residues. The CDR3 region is CAAGRGTGELFF. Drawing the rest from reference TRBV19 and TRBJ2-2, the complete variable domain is DGGITQSPKYLFRKEGQNVTLSCEQNLNHDAMYWYRQDPGQGLRLIYYSQIVNDFQKGDIAEGYSVSREKKESFPLTVTSAQKNPTAFYLCAAGRGTGELFFGEGSRLTVL.

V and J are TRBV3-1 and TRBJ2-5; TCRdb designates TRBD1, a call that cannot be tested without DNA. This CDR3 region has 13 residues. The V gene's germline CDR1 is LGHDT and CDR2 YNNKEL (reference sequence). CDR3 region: CASSPGGWETQYF.

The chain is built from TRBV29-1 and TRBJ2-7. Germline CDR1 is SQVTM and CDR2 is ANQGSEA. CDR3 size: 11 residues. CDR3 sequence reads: CSVVQAYEQYF.

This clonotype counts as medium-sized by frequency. CDR3 region: CASSPQWSPYEQYF. The rearrangement joins TRBV9 to TRBJ2-7. The germline CDR1 and CDR2 sequences are SGDLS and YYNGEE. This CDR3 is 14 amino acids long.

This chain's CDR3 is CASSPLGGSADTQYF. This rearrangement joins TRBV3-1 to TRBJ2-3; the TCRdb call, TRBD1, lacks DNA for checking. The CDR3 runs to 15 residues. Germline loops: CDR1 LGHDT, CDR2 YNNKEL (reference sequence).

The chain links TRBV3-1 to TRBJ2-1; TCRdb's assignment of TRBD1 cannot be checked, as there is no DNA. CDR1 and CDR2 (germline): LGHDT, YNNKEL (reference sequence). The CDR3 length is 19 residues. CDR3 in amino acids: CASSQIWEQGVSPHNEQFF.

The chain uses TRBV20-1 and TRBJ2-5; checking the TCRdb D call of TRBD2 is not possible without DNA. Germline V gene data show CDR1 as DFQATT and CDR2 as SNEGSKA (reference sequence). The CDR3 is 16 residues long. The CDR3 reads CSAIGLAGGSQETQYF.

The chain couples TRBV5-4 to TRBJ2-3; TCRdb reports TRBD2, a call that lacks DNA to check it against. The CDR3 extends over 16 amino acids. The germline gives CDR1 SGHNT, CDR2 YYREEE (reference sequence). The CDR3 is CASSLGSGGYTDTQYF.

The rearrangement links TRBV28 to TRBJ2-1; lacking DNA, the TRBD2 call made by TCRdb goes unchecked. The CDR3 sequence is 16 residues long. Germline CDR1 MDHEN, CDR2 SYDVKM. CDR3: CASSYAGAGGGNEQFF.

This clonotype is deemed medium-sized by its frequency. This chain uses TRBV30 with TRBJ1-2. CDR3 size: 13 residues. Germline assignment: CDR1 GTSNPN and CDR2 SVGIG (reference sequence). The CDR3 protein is CAWSVLGNYGYTF.

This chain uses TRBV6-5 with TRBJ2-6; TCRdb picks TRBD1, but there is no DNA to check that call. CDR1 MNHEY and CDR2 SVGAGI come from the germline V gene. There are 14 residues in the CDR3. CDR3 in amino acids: CASSLFSGANVLTF.